This TCR beta chain was sequenced in a study of OX40 agonist ivuxolimab in advanced cancers. As for the study in general: Enrolled patients in dose escalation had cancers that were hepatocellular carcinoma, melanoma, renal cell or head and neck cancer.

Study conclusions and caveats: Relative to CD4+, CD8+ T cells held more expanded clones on average.

The data were produced by immunoSEQ multiplex PCR, yet TCRdb's version contains in-frame clones alone and is incomplete. The table includes approximately 22,000 clones, about 83% detected once. In regard to this clone: The antigen is not known.

Germline V gene sequence: CDR1 LNHDA, CDR2 SQIVND (reference sequence). The CDR3 has 15 amino acids. The V end lost 7 bases, the J end lost 0 bases, and 13 bases lay between the germline ends. The source material was CD4+ or CD8+ T cells sorted from blood, sampled in a trial of the OX40 agonist ivuxolimab. This sequence originates from an adult with an advanced solid tumor such as melanoma, head and neck, liver or kidney cancer. The chain carries TRBV19 and TRBJ1-5; D perhaps matches TRBD1 (6 bases). The CDR3 bases are TGTGCCAGTAACAGGGCCTTAACTAGCAATCAGCCCCAGCATTTT. Protein: CASNRALTSNQPQHF.